These 20 T cell receptor beta chains originate from one sample sequenced in a study of blood T cell repertoires in COVID-19. Assay used: immunoSEQ multiplex PCR; TCRdb lists only in-frame clones, some missing. The sample shows tens of thousands of clones, about 86% of them seen only once. Sequencing was performed on peripheral blood. These TCRs come from a human donor in a cohort sampled during active COVID-19.

The J gene is TRBJ1-1, the V gene TRBV25-1, with TRBD1 matching 7 bases. The V and J ends lost 4 bases and 0 bases, in that order; junction bases with no gene match: 5. The CDR3 runs to 15 residues. The germline V gene encodes CDR1 MGHDK and CDR2 SYGVNS. As DNA, the CDR3 is TGTGCCAGCAGTGGGGCACAGGGGCTGAACACTGAAGCTTTCTTT. Translating gives CASSGAQGLNTEAFF.

V gene TRBV19 combines with J gene TRBJ2-1; D gene uncertain. V was trimmed by 0 bases and J by 10 bases, leaving 7 bases between them. The V gene's germline CDR1 is LNHDA and CDR2 SQIVND (reference sequence). The CDR3 runs 12 residues. The CDR3 DNA is TGTGCCAGTAGTATAGATCTACAGGAGCAGTTCTTC. This codes for CASSIDLQEQFF.

This clone was recorded once. The rearrangement joins TRBV7-8 to TRBJ1-2, with TRBD1 matching 7 bases. Germline trimming cut 5 bases from V and 7 bases from J; bases unmatched to any gene: 7. The CDR3 runs 13 residues. Germline-derived CDR1 and CDR2 are SGHVS and FQNEAQ. CDR3 DNA sequence: TGTGCCAGCAGCCCCGGGACAGCAGGTGGCTACACCTTC. Translated: CASSPGTAGGYTF.

This chain connects TRBV7-9 to TRBJ2-3; 8 bases map to TRBD2. Germline assignment: CDR1 SEHNR and CDR2 FQNEAQ (reference sequence). The CDR3 extends over 15 amino acids. V was pared by 5 bases and J by 0 bases, with 4 bases of the junction left unmatched. The CDR3 DNA is TGTGCCAGCAGCCGCGGGAGGACTAGCACAGATACGCAGTATTTT. Its protein product is CASSRGRTSTDTQYF.

This clone was seen a handful of times. V and J are TRBV28 and TRBJ1-3; D ambiguous. The CDR3 runs to 13 residues. Trimming stripped 5 bases from V and 8 bases from J, with 13 bases between. Germline CDR1 reads MDHEN; CDR2 reads SYDVKM. CDR3 residues: CASSMWEGDTIYF. Written as DNA, the CDR3 is TGTGCCAGCAGTATGTGGGAGGGAGACACCATATATTTT.

This chain uses TRBV7-9 with TRBJ1-1, with D possibly being TRBD1 (6 bases). The CDR3 is made up of 14 amino acids. V dropped 5 bases and J dropped 1 base, with 11 bases sitting between them. The germline CDR1 and CDR2 sequences are SEHNR and FQNEAQ (reference sequence). The CDR3 protein is CASSQIQGNTEAFF. The CDR3 nucleotides read TGTGCCAGCAGCCAGATACAGGGGAACACTGAAGCTTTCTTT.

This clone was observed a few times. The rearrangement uses TRBV27 and TRBJ2-7; TRBD2 agrees at 8 bases. This CDR3 comprises 14 residues. Per germline, CDR1 MNHEY and CDR2 SMNVEV (reference sequence). V was clipped by 7 bases and J by 4 bases; unmatched bases: 9. The CDR3 protein is CASKLTSGLYEQYF. Here the CDR3 DNA reads TGTGCCAGCAAACTAACTAGCGGACTATACGAGCAGTACTTC.

This clone came up once. The V gene is TRBV7-2, the J gene TRBJ1-1; TRBD1 aligns across 9 bases. Looked up from germline, CDR1 is SGHTA and CDR2 is FQGNSA. The CDR3 extends over 14 amino acids. V shed 5 bases and J 4 bases; nucleotides not matched to a gene: 5. CDR3 coding DNA: TGTGCCAGCAGCCAACAGGGGGCTGGCACTGAAGCTTTCTTT. This gives the protein CASSQQGAGTEAFF. Supplemented by reference TRBV7-2 and TRBJ1-1, the full variable domain reads GAGVSQSPSNKVTEKGKDVELRCDPISGHTALYWYRQSLGQGLEFLIYFQGNSAPDKSGLPSDRFSAERTGGSVSTLTIQRTQQEDSAVYLCASSQQGAGTEAFFGQGTRLTVV.

Notes on this clone: Other DNA sequences in the same sample also yield this CDR3. V gene TRBV24-1 combines with J gene TRBJ1-2; D unresolved. V gave up 5 bases and J gave up 8 bases, with 8 bases separating them. This CDR3 is built from 11 residues. Germline CDR1 KGHDR, CDR2 SFDVKD. CDR3 loop: CATSAGGGYTF. The DNA of the CDR3 is TGTGCCACCAGTGCCGGCGGCGGCTACACCTTC.

The chain links TRBV28 to TRBJ1-1, with TRBD1 matching 9 bases. The germline V gene has CDR1 MDHEN and CDR2 SYDVKM. The CDR3 contains 12 residues. Losses at the gene ends were 5 bases for V and 9 bases for J; bases not matched to a gene: 4. The CDR3 region is CASSPGQGKAFF. The CDR3 DNA reads TGTGCCAGCAGTCCCGGACAGGGGAAAGCTTTCTTT.

The V call is TRBV18, the J call TRBJ1-1, with no clear D. Germline values: CDR1 KGHSH, CDR2 LQKENI. Trimming took off 6 bases at V and 2 bases at J, with 10 bases between the two ends. The length of the CDR3 is 13 residues. In nucleotides, the CDR3 is TGTGCCAGCTCCCATAACTTTAACACTGAAGCTTTCTTT. This gives the protein CASSHNFNTEAFF.

J is TRBJ2-1 and V is TRBV6-2 or TRBV6-3; a weak D match, TRBD2 (6 bases). CDR3 length: 14 residues. Deletions cut 5 bases from V and 8 bases from J, with 16 bases between. CDR1 and CDR2 from the germline V gene are MNHEY and SVGEGT. CDR3 amino acids: CASSAGGPVDEQFF. The CDR3 nucleotides are TGTGCCAGCAGTGCCGGAGGGCCAGTCGATGAGCAGTTCTTC.

The chain combines TRBV28 with TRBJ2-1, with no clear D. Germline lookup yields CDR1 MDHEN and CDR2 SYDVKM. The CDR3 loop spans 13 amino acids. V dropped 6 bases and J dropped 8 bases, with 14 bases sitting between them. CDR3 in DNA: TGTGCCAGCAGCCCCCACCCCCCGGATGAGCAGTTCTTC. Translation: CASSPHPPDEQFF.

The V call is TRBV4-1, the J call TRBJ1-1; tentative D call: TRBD1 (5 bases). CDR1 is MGHRA and CDR2 is YSYEKL in the germline V gene. This CDR3 contains 15 residues. The germline V and J ends were trimmed by 1 base and 0 bases, with 9 bases remaining between them. The CDR3 DNA sequence: TGCGCCAGCAGCCAAGGAACAGGACTGAACACTGAAGCTTTCTTT. Amino acids: CASSQGTGLNTEAFF.

The genes are TRBV5-1 and TRBJ2-7; 10 positions match TRBD1. V lost 1 base, J lost 6 bases, and 4 bases stayed unmatched. The germline V gene encodes CDR1 SGHRS and CDR2 YFSETQ. This CDR3 is 14 amino acids long. This CDR3 is CASSLQGQGREQYF. In DNA, the CDR3 is TGCGCCAGCAGCTTGCAGGGACAGGGGCGCGAGCAGTACTTC. Using reference TRBV5-1 and TRBJ2-7 for the parts outside the CDR3, the full variable domain is KAGVTQTPRYLIKTRGQQVTLSCSPISGHRSVSWYQQTPGQGLQFLFEYFSETQRNKGNFPGRFSGRQFSNSRSEMNVSTLELGDSALYLCASSLQGQGREQYFGPGTRLTVT.

J is TRBJ1-4 and V is TRBV5-8; D remains unclear. Trimming took 5 bases from V and 3 from J, leaving 8 bases between them. Germline CDR1 SGHTS, CDR2 YDEGEE. CDR3 length: 13 residues. The CDR3: CASRRVSNEKLFF. The CDR3 coding sequence is TGTGCCAGCAGACGGGTCTCTAATGAAAAACTGTTTTTT. The entire variable domain, with the rest obtained from reference TRBV5-8 and TRBJ1-4, is as follows: EAGVTQSPTHLIKTRGQQATLRCSPISGHTSVYWYQQALGLGLQFLLWYDEGEERNRGNFPPRFSGRQFPNYSSELNVNALELEDSALYLCASRRVSNEKLFFGSGTQLSVL.

The chain is built from TRBV5-1 and TRBJ1-6; 10 bases agree with TRBD1. CDR3 length equals 14 residues. J was trimmed by 9 bases and V by 2 bases; bases with no gene match: 2. Germline lookup yields CDR1 SGHRS and CDR2 YFSETQ. CDR3 sequence (DNA): TGCGCCAGCAGCTTCCGGGACAGGGGTTCACCCCTCCACTTT. Translated, it gives CASSFRDRGSPLHF.

This clone has just one count. V usage is TRBV24-1 and J usage is TRBJ2-2; tentative D call: TRBD1 (5 bases). Germline V CDR1 and CDR2: KGHDR, SFDVKD. The CDR3 runs 16 residues. With 6 bases removed from V and 6 bases from J, the gap between germline ends came to 19 bases. The CDR3 reads CATSSWLTDFPGELFF. The CDR3 coding sequence is TGTGCCACCAGTAGTTGGTTGACAGATTTTCCCGGGGAGCTGTTTTTT.

Here the CDR3 DNA reads TGTGCCAGCAGCCGGCAAGAGACCCAGTACTTC. Amino acids: CASSRQETQYF. This sequence joins TRBV6-5 and TRBJ2-5; D remains ambiguous. CDR1 is MNHEY and CDR2 is SVGAGI in the germline V gene. The CDR3 contains 11 residues. V dropped 6 bases and J dropped 2 bases, with 4 bases sitting between them.

The chain links TRBV3-1 (or the pseudogene TRBV3-2) to TRBJ2-7; 7 bases are shared with TRBD2. This CDR3 contains 14 residues. CDR1 and CDR2 (germline): LGHDT, YNNKEL (reference sequence). The V segment lost 3 bases and the J segment 0 bases; nucleotides outside the gene matches: 2. For the CDR3, the DNA is TGTGCCAGCAGCCACAAGCGGGACTCCTACGAGCAGTACTTC. Its translation: CASSHKRDSYEQYF.